The 16 T cell receptor beta chains below come from one sample, sequenced in a study of blood T cell repertoires in COVID-19. Profiled with immunoSEQ multiplex PCR; TCRdb holds only in-frame clones, not every one. The repertoire holds around 170,000 clones, with 80% to 90% as singletons. The sample consisted of peripheral blood. Receptors originate from a man aged 55-75 years with acute or convalescent COVID-19.

This chain connects TRBV4-3 to TRBJ1-1, with 11 bases that match TRBD1. The CDR3 consists of 19 residues. Losses at the gene ends were 1 base for V and 2 bases for J; bases not matched to a gene: 12. Germline V gives CDR1 LGHNA, CDR2 YSLEER. In nucleotides, the CDR3 is TGCGCCAGCAGCCAAGGGCCAAACCGGGACAGGGGGGCAAACACTGAAGCTTTCTTT. It specifies CASSQGPNRDRGANTEAFF.

In its sample, this clone was seen a few times. The chain carries TRBV30 and TRBJ2-7, with 8 bases aligning to TRBD2. Losses at the gene ends were 4 bases for V and 3 bases for J; bases not matched to a gene: 11. This CDR3 has 15 amino acids. Germline V gene data show CDR1 as GTSNPN and CDR2 as SVGIG (reference sequence). The CDR3 DNA is TGTGCCTGGACTAGGACCCCGGGGGGGAACTACGAGCAGTACTTC. It specifies CAWTRTPGGNYEQYF.

This chain connects TRBV7-2 to TRBJ2-7, with a tentative D call TRBD1 (6 bases). The germline V gene encodes CDR1 SGHTA and CDR2 FQGNSA. V lost 5 bases, J lost 0 bases, and 8 bases lay in between. The CDR3 has 13 residues. The CDR3 region is CASSQGYSYEQYF. As DNA, the CDR3 is TGTGCCAGCAGCCAGGGGTACTCCTACGAGCAGTACTTC.

This chain connects TRBV20-1 to TRBJ1-2, with D tentatively TRBD1 (5 bases). Trimming stripped 4 bases from V and 2 bases from J, with 14 bases between. Germline V gives CDR1 DFQATT, CDR2 SNEGSKA (reference sequence). This CDR3 region has 14 residues. The CDR3 nucleotides read TGCAGTGCTAATGACCCCCAGGGCAACTATGGCTACACCTTC. It translates to CSANDPQGNYGYTF.

This chain uses TRBV6-6 with TRBJ1-3; D perhaps matches TRBD1 (5 bases). The CDR3 extends over 15 amino acids. Looked up from germline, CDR1 is MNHNY and CDR2 is SVGAGI (reference sequence). V shed 6 bases and J shed 9 bases, with 21 bases lying between them. CDR3 sequence (DNA): TGTGCCAGCAGGTCCATGGGGGGGACCTTCGGCACCATATATTTT. Its protein is CASRSMGGTFGTIYF.

The chain carries TRBV5-4 and TRBJ1-1, with a tentative D call TRBD1 (5 bases). CDR3 size: 14 residues. CDR1 SGHNT and CDR2 YYREEE come from the germline V gene (reference sequence). V was pared by 4 bases and J by 0 bases, with 10 bases between. The CDR3 DNA follows: TGTGCCAGCAGCCGGGGGAGGATGAACACTGAAGCTTTCTTT. It is translated as CASSRGRMNTEAFF.

This rearrangement joins TRBV18 to TRBJ2-3; 7 nucleotides match TRBD2. J was trimmed by 2 bases and V by 0 bases; bases with no gene match: 8. There are 17 residues in the CDR3. In germline, CDR1 is KGHSH, CDR2 LQKENI. CDR3 nucleotides: TGTGCCAGCTCACCACCCGGCGGGACTACCCTCACAGATACGCAGTATTTT. This encodes CASSPPGGTTLTDTQYF.

The gene calls are TRBV20-1 and TRBJ2-1, with 13 nucleotides matching TRBD2. V was clipped by 3 bases and J by 9 bases; unmatched bases: 5. Per the germline V gene, CDR1 is DFQATT and CDR2 is SNEGSKA (reference sequence). This CDR3 has 14 residues. CDR3 protein: CSASWGLAGSEQFF. The CDR3 DNA reads TGCAGTGCTAGTTGGGGACTAGCGGGGAGTGAGCAGTTCTTC.

This chain joins TRBV5-1 and TRBJ2-3; tentative D call: TRBD2 (6 bases). CDR3 length: 14 residues. The germline V and J ends were trimmed by 2 bases and 5 bases, with 12 bases remaining between them. CDR1 is SGHRS, CDR2 YFSETQ, per germline. The CDR3 DNA reads as TGCGCCAGCAGCTTTGGGGACTTTGAAGATACGCAGTATTTT. It translates to CASSFGDFEDTQYF.

The chain links TRBV5-1 to TRBJ1-2, with D uncertain. V gave up 0 bases and J gave up 2 bases, with 14 bases separating them. The CDR3 sequence is 16 residues long. Per the germline V gene, CDR1 is SGHRS and CDR2 is YFSETQ. As DNA, the CDR3 is TGCGCCAGCAGCTTGGGGGTGCGGGGTTCGAACTATGGCTACACCTTC. Translation: CASSLGVRGSNYGYTF.

The chain couples TRBV5-4 to TRBJ2-7; 8 bases are a match to TRBD1. CDR3 size: 14 residues. Germline loops: CDR1 SGHNT, CDR2 YYREEE (reference sequence). V trimming: 4 bases; J trimming: 6 bases; junction bases outside the gene matches: 9. The CDR3 bases are TGTGCCAGCAGCCTGGGACAGGCTGTATCCGAGCAGTACTTC. It specifies CASSLGQAVSEQYF.

The J gene is TRBJ2-2, the V gene TRBV5-5; possible D gene TRBD1, 5 bases. The germline CDR1 and CDR2 sequences are SGHKS and YYEKEE (reference sequence). This CDR3 has 14 amino acids. V was pared by 10 bases and J by 3 bases, with 16 bases between. The CDR3 DNA reads TGTGCCTCCGTGGGGTTACAGGACACCGGGGAGCTGTTTTTT. As protein: CASVGLQDTGELFF. The whole variable domain, remainder taken from reference TRBV5-5 and TRBJ2-2, is DAGVTQSPTHLIKTRGQQVTLRCSPISGHKSVSWYQQVLGQGPQFIFQYYEKEERGRGNFPDRFSARQFPNYSSELNVNALLLGDSALYLCASVGLQDTGELFFGEGSRLTVL.

This chain links TRBV18 with TRBJ1-1; D is unclear. Trimming shortened V by 1 base and J by 4 bases, and 10 bases separated the two germline ends. Germline assignment: CDR1 KGHSH and CDR2 LQKENI. The CDR3 consists of 14 residues. For the CDR3, the DNA is TGTGCCAGCTCACCACGCGTGGACTTCACTGAAGCTTTCTTT. It encodes CASSPRVDFTEAFF.

This rearrangement joins TRBV7-9 to TRBJ1-3; 7 nucleotides line up with TRBD1. CDR3 length: 14 amino acids. Looked up from germline, CDR1 is SEHNR and CDR2 is FQNEAQ (reference sequence). V trimming: 6 bases; J trimming: 3 bases; junction bases outside the gene matches: 5. As DNA, the CDR3 is TGTGCCAGCAGTGAGGGGGCAGGTGGAAACACCATATATTTT. It encodes CASSEGAGGNTIYF.

The rearrangement uses TRBV27 and TRBJ2-3; 8 nucleotides line up with TRBD1. V lost 1 base and J lost 3; bases outside the gene matches: 0. CDR3 length equals 14 residues. Looked up from germline, CDR1 is MNHEY and CDR2 is SMNVEV (reference sequence). CDR3 DNA: TGTGCCAGCAGTTTATACAGGGGGACAGATACGCAGTATTTT. Encoded protein: CASSLYRGTDTQYF.

The V gene is TRBV10-1, the J gene TRBJ1-5; unclear D gene. Germline assignment: CDR1 WNHNN and CDR2 SYGVQD (reference sequence). The V end lost 6 bases, the J end lost 1 base, and 13 bases lay between the germline ends. The CDR3 covers 15 residues. The CDR3 DNA follows: TGCGCCAGCAGCAGATCATGCCTGAGCAATCAGCCCCAGCATTTT. It is translated as CASSRSCLSNQPQHF.